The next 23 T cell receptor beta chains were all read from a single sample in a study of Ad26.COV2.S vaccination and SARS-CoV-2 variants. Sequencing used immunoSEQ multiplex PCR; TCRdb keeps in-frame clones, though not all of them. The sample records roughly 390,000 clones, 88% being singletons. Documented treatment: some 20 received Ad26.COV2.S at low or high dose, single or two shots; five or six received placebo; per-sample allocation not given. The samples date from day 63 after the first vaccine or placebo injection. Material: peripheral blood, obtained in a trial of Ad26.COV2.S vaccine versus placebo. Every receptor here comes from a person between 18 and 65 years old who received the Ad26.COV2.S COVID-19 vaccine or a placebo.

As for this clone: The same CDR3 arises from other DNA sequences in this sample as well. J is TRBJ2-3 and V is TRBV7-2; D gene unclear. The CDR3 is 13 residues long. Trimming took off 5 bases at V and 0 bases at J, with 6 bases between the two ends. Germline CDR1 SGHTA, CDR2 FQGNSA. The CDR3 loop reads CASSLPSTDTQYF. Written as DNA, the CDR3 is TGTGCCAGCAGCCTTCCTAGCACAGATACGCAGTATTTT.

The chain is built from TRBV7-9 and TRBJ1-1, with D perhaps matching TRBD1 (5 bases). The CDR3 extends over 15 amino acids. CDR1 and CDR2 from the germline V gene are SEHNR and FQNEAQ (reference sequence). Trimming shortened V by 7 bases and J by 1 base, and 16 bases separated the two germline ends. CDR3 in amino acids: CASNPRWGKNTEAFF. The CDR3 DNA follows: TGTGCCAGCAACCCAAGGTGGGGGAAGAACACTGAAGCTTTCTTT.

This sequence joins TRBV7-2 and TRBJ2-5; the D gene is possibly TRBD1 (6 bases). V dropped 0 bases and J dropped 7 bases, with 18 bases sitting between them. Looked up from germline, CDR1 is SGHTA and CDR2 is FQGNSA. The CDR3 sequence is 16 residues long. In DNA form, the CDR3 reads TGTGCCAGCAGCTTAGCCGCGGACAGACCAAGTTTGACCCAGTACTTC. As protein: CASSLAADRPSLTQYF.

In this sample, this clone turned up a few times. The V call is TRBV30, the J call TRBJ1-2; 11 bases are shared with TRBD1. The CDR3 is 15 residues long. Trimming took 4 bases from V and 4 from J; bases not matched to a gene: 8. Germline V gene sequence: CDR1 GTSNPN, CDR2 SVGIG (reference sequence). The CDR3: CAWKAPGQGGYGYTF. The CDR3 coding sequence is TGTGCCTGGAAGGCCCCGGGACAGGGGGGCTATGGCTACACCTTC. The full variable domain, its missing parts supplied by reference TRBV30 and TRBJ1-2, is SQTIHQWPATLVQPVGSPLSLECTVEGTSNPNLYWYRQAAGRGLQLLFYSVGIGQISSEVPQNLSASRPQDRQFILSSKKLLLSDSGFYLCAWKAPGQGGYGYTFGSGTRLTVV.

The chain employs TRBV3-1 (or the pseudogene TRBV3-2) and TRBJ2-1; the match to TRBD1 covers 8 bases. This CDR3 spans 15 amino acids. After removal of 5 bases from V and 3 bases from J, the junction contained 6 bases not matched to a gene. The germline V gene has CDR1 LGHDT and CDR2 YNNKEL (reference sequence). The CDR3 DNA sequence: TGTGCCAGCAGCTTCGGACAGGGACTCTACAATGAGCAGTTCTTC. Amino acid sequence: CASSFGQGLYNEQFF.

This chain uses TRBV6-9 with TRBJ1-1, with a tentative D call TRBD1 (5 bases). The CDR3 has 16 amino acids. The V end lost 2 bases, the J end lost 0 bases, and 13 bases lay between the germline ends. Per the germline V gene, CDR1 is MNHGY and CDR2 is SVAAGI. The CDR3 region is CASSYPAGTVNTEAFF. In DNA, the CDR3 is TGTGCCAGCAGTTATCCAGCTGGGACGGTGAACACTGAAGCTTTCTTT.

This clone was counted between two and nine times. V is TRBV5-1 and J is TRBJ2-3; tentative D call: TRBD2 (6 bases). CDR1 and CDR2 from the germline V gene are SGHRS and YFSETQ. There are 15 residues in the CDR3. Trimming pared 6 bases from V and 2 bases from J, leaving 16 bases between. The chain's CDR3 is CASTTRLDDTDTQYF. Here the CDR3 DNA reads TGCGCCAGCACTACCAGACTAGACGACACAGATACGCAGTATTTT.

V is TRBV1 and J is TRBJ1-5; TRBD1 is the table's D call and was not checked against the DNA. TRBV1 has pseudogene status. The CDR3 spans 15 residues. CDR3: CTSSQGDRLNQPQHF. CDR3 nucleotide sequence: TGCACCAGCAGCCAAGGGGACAGGCTCAATCAGCCCCAGCATTTT.

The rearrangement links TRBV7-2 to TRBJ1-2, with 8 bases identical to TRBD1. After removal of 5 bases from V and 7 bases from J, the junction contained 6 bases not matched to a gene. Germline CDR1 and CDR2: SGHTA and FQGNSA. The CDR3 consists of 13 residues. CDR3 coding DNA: TGTGCCAGCAGCAAGACAGGGGTTAGTGGCTACACCTTC. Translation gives CASSKTGVSGYTF. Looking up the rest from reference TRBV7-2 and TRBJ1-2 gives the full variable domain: GAGVSQSPSNKVTEKGKDVELRCDPISGHTALYWYRQSLGQGLEFLIYFQGNSAPDKSGLPSDRFSAERTGGSVSTLTIQRTQQEDSAVYLCASSKTGVSGYTFGSGTRLTVV.

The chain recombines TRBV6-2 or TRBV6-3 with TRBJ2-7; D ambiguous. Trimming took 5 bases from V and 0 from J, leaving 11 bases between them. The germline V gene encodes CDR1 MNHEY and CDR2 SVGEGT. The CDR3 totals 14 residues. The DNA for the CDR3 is TGTGCCAGCAGTAAAAACTGGAGCTCCTACGAGCAGTACTTC. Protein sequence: CASSKNWSSYEQYF.

The CDR3, as DNA: TGTGCCAGCAAAAACAGGGAAGACGAAAAACTGTTTTTT. It codes for CASKNREDEKLFF. The chain joins TRBV3-1 (or the pseudogene TRBV3-2) to TRBJ1-4, with D possibly being TRBD1 (6 bases). From germline, CDR1 is LGHDT and CDR2 YNNKEL (reference sequence). This CDR3 has 13 residues. V dropped 7 bases and J dropped 8 bases, with 14 bases sitting between them.

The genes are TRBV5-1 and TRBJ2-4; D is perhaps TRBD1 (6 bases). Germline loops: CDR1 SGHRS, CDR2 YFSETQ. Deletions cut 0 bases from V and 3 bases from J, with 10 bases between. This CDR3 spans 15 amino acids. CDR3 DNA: TGCGCCAGCAGCTTGGGGACAGACGGCAAAAACATTCAGTACTTC. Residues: CASSLGTDGKNIQYF.

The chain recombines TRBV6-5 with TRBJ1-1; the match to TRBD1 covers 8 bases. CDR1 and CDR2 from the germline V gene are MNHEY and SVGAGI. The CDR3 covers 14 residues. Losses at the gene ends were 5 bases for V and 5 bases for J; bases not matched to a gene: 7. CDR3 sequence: CASSISDRETEAFF. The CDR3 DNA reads TGTGCCAGCAGTATCTCGGACAGGGAAACTGAAGCTTTCTTT.

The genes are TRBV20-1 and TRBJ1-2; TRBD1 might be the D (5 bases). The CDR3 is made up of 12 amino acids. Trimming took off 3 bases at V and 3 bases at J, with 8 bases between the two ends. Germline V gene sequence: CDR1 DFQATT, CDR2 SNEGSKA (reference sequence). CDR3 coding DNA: TGCAGTGCTAGTCGAGGGGACTATGGCTACACCTTC. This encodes CSASRGDYGYTF.

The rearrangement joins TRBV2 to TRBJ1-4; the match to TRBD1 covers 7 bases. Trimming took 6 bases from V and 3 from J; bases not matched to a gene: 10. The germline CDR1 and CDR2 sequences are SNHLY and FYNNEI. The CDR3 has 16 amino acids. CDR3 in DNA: TGTGCCAGCAGCCGTCCGACAGGGATAGCTAATGAAAAACTGTTTTTT. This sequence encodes CASSRPTGIANEKLFF.

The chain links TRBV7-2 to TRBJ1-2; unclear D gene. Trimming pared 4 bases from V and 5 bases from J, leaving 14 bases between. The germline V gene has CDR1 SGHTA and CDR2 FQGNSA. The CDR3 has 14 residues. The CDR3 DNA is TGTGCCAGCAGCTCCGGGTCCCTATTGTATGGCTACACCTTC. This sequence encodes CASSSGSLLYGYTF.

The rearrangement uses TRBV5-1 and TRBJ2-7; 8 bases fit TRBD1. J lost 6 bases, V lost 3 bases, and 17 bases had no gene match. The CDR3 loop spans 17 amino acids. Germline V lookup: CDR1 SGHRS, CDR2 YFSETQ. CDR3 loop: CASSYTPGQGQRGEQYF. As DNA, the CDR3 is TGCGCCAGCAGCTATACCCCCGGACAGGGTCAAAGAGGCGAGCAGTACTTC.

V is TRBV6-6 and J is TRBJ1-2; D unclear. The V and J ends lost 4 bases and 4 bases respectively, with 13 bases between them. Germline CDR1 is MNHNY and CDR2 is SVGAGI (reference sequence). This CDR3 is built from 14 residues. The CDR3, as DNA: TGTGCCAGCAGTTTCGCAGGTCCTAGCTATGGCTACACCTTC. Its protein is CASSFAGPSYGYTF.

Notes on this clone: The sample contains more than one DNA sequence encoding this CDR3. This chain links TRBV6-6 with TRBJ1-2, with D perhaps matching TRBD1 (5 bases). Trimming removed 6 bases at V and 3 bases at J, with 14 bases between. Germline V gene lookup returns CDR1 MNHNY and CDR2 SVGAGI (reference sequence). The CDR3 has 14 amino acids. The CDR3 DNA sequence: TGTGCCAGCAGAACTTCAGGGTTGGACTATGGCTACACCTTC. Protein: CASRTSGLDYGYTF.

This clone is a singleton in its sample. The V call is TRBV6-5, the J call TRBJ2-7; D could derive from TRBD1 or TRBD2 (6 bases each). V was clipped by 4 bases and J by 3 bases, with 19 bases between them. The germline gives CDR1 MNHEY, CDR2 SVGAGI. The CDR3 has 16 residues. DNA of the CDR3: TGTGCCAGCAGTTCCGATATTCGGGGGCGACGCTACGAGCAGTACTTC. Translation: CASSSDIRGRRYEQYF.

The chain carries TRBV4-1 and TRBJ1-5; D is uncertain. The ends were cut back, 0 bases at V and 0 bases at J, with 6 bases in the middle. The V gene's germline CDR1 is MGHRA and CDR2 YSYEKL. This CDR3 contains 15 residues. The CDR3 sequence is CASSQDKHSNQPQHF. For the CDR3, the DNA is TGCGCCAGCAGCCAAGATAAACATAGCAATCAGCCCCAGCATTTT.

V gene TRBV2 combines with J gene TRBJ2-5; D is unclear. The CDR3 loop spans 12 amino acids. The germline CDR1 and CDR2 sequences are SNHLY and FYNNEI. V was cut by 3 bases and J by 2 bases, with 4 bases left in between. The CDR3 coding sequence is TGTGCCAGCAGTGATATACAAGAGACCCAGTACTTC. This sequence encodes CASSDIQETQYF.

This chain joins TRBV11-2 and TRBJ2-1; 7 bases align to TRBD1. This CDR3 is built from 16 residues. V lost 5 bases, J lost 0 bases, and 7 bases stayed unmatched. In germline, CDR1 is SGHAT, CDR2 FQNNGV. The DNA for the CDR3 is TGTGCCAGCAGCCCGCACAGGGGACGCTCCTACAATGAGCAGTTCTTC. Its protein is CASSPHRGRSYNEQFF.